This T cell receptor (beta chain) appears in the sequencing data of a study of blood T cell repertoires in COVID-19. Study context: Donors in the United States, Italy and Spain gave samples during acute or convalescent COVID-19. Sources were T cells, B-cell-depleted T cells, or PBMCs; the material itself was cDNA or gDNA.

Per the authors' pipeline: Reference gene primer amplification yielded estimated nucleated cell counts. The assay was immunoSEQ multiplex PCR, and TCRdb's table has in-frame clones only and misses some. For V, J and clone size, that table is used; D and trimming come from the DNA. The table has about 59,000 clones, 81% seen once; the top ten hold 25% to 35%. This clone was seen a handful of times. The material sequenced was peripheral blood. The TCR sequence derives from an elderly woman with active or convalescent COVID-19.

The CDR3: CASSPQGPFNEKLFF. The DNA for the CDR3 is TGTGCCAGTAGCCCACAGGGTCCCTTTAATGAAAAACTGTTTTTT. The gene calls are TRBV19 and TRBJ1-4, with D perhaps TRBD1 (6 bases). Trimming took 6 bases from V and 4 from J, leaving 15 bases between them. The germline CDR1 and CDR2 sequences are LNHDA and SQIVND (reference sequence). This CDR3 is 15 amino acids long.